This T cell receptor (beta chain) was captured by sequencing in a study of blood T cell repertoires in COVID-19. Study details: Sample material is recorded as cDNA or gDNA derived from T cells, B-cell-depleted T cells, or PBMCs.

Original processing notes: Nucleated cell number was recorded as an estimate derived from reference gene primer amplification. Assay: immunoSEQ multiplex PCR; the TCRdb copy retains only in-frame clones and omits some. V, J and clone size reflect that table, while D and trimming were determined from the DNA. The table has 37,000 or so clones, approximately 91% seen once. V was cut by 4 bases and J by 0 bases, with 7 bases left in between. The CDR3 has 13 residues. Germline V CDR1 and CDR2: LGHDT, YNNKEL (reference sequence). This sequence was found in a human donor in a cohort sampled during active COVID-19. Material for sequencing was peripheral blood. The chain employs TRBV3-1 (or the pseudogene TRBV3-2) and TRBJ2-7; possibly TRBD1 for D (5 bases). The CDR3 coding sequence is TGTGCCAGCAGCCGCAGGGACTCCTACGAGCAGTACTTC. Its translation: CASSRRDSYEQYF.